The 5 T cell receptor beta chains presented below share a single source sample, sequenced in a study of shared clonotypes between healthy human individuals. Some clones are missing from TCRdb's copy, which holds only in-frame ones; the method was immunoSEQ multiplex PCR. This table holds about 530,000 clones, almost 97% found once. Sequenced sample: naive CD4+ T cells sorted from blood. Described subset: CD45RA+ positively selected. The receptors shown here come from a woman under 40 in good health.

J is TRBJ2-5 and V is TRBV5-4; maybe TRBD2 (5 bases). Trimming stripped 0 bases from V and 3 bases from J, with 12 bases between. The CDR3 length is 15 residues. CDR1 is SGHNT, CDR2 YYREEE, per germline (reference sequence). The CDR3 sequence is CASSLVRGIEETQYF. The CDR3 DNA is TGTGCCAGCAGCTTGGTGAGAGGGATTGAAGAGACCCAGTACTTC.

For this clone: Additional DNA sequences in this sample encode the identical CDR3. The chain combines TRBV2 with TRBJ2-1; no clear D gene. V was trimmed by 5 bases and J by 7 bases, leaving 6 bases between them. The CDR3 covers 11 residues. In germline, CDR1 is SNHLY, CDR2 FYNNEI. This chain's CDR3 is CASSLTNEQFF. CDR3 bases: TGTGCCAGCAGTCTGACAAATGAGCAGTTCTTC.

The V gene is TRBV6-1, the J gene TRBJ1-1, with D possibly being TRBD1 (5 bases). Between the trimmed V and J ends, which lost 6 bases and 10 bases, there was a span of 18 bases. CDR3 length: 13 amino acids. CDR1 and CDR2 from the germline V gene are MNHNS and SASEGT. CDR3 sequence reads: CASRDFQGVGAFF. The DNA for the CDR3 is TGTGCCAGCAGAGATTTCCAGGGAGTCGGAGCTTTCTTT.

The chain is built from TRBV2 and TRBJ2-1, with TRBD2 as a possible D gene (6 bases). This CDR3 contains 16 residues. Per germline, CDR1 SNHLY and CDR2 FYNNEI. V dropped 4 bases and J dropped 7 bases, with 20 bases sitting between them. This CDR3 reads CASSGGGPAGWNEQFF. The CDR3 DNA follows: TGTGCCAGCAGTGGGGGTGGGCCTGCGGGATGGAATGAGCAGTTCTTC.

J is TRBJ2-3 and V is TRBV4-2; D may be TRBD2 (5 bases). Per germline, CDR1 LGHNA and CDR2 YNFKEQ. V was shortened by 5 bases and J by 0 bases, with 9 bases between the two germline ends. The CDR3 loop spans 14 amino acids. The CDR3, as DNA: TGTGCCAGCAGCACGGAGCGGAGCACAGATACGCAGTATTTT. This translates into CASSTERSTDTQYF.